One and the same sample provided the 4 T cell receptor beta chains below, sequenced in a study of T cell repertoires in cytomegalovirus infection. TCRdb analysed the reads with MiXCR anew, one entry per CDR3 protein. The sample yields approximately 250,000 distinct CDR3 sequences, around 9% seen once. Sequenced sample: PBMCs. The receptors were sampled from a human donor in good health (CMV status not recorded). Some clones in this sample may be carry-over from other donors' samples.

This clonotype was detected many times. V and J are TRBV5-1 and TRBJ2-1; TRBD1 is a possible D gene (6 bases). Deletions cut 0 bases from V and 4 bases from J, with 11 bases between. The germline V gene encodes CDR1 SGHRS and CDR2 YFSETQ. The CDR3 is made up of 15 amino acids. CDR3 sequence reads: CASSLDRDRYNEQFF. The CDR3, as DNA: TGCGCCAGCAGCTTGGACAGGGATCGGTACAATGAGCAGTTCTTC.

This clonotype appeared a few times. V is TRBV2 and J is TRBJ2-1, with TRBD2 matching over 12 bases. The germline CDR1 and CDR2 sequences are SNHLY and FYNNEI. J lost 4 bases, V lost 4 bases, and 11 bases had no gene match. The CDR3 is 18 amino acids. The CDR3 nucleotides read TGTGCCAGCAGTGTACCTAGCGGGAGGGCAGGTCGGTACAATGAGCAGTTCTTC. Protein: CASSVPSGRAGRYNEQFF.

The chain is built from TRBV5-6 and TRBJ1-4; TRBD1 is a possible D gene (6 bases). V dropped 0 bases and J dropped 8 bases, with 20 bases sitting between them. CDR3 length: 17 residues. CDR1 SGHDT and CDR2 YYEEEE come from the germline V gene. CDR3 sequence: CASSLEAGARVAEKLFF. For the CDR3, the DNA is TGTGCCAGCAGCTTGGAGGCAGGGGCTCGCGTAGCCGAAAAACTGTTTTTT.

This clonotype occurred many times. The chain joins TRBV5-6 to TRBJ2-7; 9 positions match TRBD2. Trimming took 0 bases from V and 1 from J; bases not matched to a gene: 2. This CDR3 is 15 amino acids long. Germline assignment: CDR1 SGHDT and CDR2 YYEEEE. CDR3 in DNA: TGTGCCAGCAGCTTGGGACTAGCGGTTTCCTACGAGCAGTACTTC. This codes for CASSLGLAVSYEQYF.